The clone carrying this T cell receptor beta chain appeared a few times. What it binds is not known. These data belong to a study of immune evolution from preneoplasia to lung adenocarcinoma. Study information: HLA loss of heterozygosity: roughly 7.5% AIS, over 12% MIA, roughly 35% ADC, none AAH. Study outcomes and limitations: Clonality was highest in normal lung, lower in later-stage lesions apparently.

Germline V gene lookup returns CDR1 SGDLS and CDR2 YYNGEE. CDR3 length: 15 residues. Trimming at V came to 4 bases and at J to 4 bases, leaving 4 bases not matched to a gene. Nucleic acids came from premalignant or tumor cells enriched by macro-dissection. Sequencing was performed with immunoSEQ multiplex PCR; in TCRdb, only in-frame clones are kept and a portion is missing. This sample has approximately 5,000 clones; over 75% occur once, and the top ten carry 2.8%. This receptor was identified in a person aged 45 to 59 with lung adenocarcinoma. The sample taken for sequencing was FFPE invasive lung adenocarcinoma tissue. This chain connects TRBV9 to TRBJ1-5, with 11 bases that match TRBD1. Written as DNA, the CDR3 is TGTGCCAGCAGCAATGGGACAGGGGGAAATCAGCCCCAGCATTTT. It encodes CASSNGTGGNQPQHF.